This T cell receptor (beta chain) was recorded in a study of T-cell memory formation after mild COVID-19. Notes on the study in general: There was a balanced CD4/CD8 profile in clones contracting day 15 to 85, and later expanders leaned CD4+.

The CDR3 runs 14 residues. The germline CDR1 and CDR2 sequences are SGHTA and FQGTGA. Trimming shortened V by 4 bases and J by 3 bases, and 12 bases separated the two germline ends. Comments on this clonotype: Its antigen is undetermined.

Amplification by 5'RACE using constant-segment primers produced TCR alpha and TCR beta cDNA libraries that carried sample barcodes and UMIs. TCRdb re-derived calls from the 5' RACE reads in MiXCR, one entry per CDR3 protein. The table lists roughly 410,000 distinct CDR3 sequences, 20% to 25% of them singletons, with 8.5% to 10% in the top ten. The genes are TRBV7-3 and TRBJ1-1; D is ambiguous. Sequenced material: PBMCs or a T cell subset sorted from them (not recorded which). This TCR was sampled from an adult woman who had mild COVID-19 (a few samples of this study predate the infection). Cell type and time point are not known. The CDR3 region is CASSSTGEDTEAFF. The CDR3 DNA sequence: TGTGCCAGCAGCTCGACTGGGGAGGACACTGAAGCTTTCTTT.